These 6 T cell receptor beta chains share one sample of origin, sequenced in a study of T cell repertoires in ileal Crohn's disease. Profiling relied on immunoSEQ multiplex PCR, and the TCRdb table lists in-frame clones only, not all of them. The data show about 14,000 clones, around 79% seen once. Sequencing used ileal tissue. The receptors stem from an adult with Crohn's disease.

The CDR3 bases are TGTGCCAGTAGTCGGGAATTAAGCTCCTACGAGCAGTACTTC. This translates into CASSRELSSYEQYF. The chain couples TRBV19 to TRBJ2-7, with D maybe TRBD2 (5 bases). The CDR3 consists of 14 residues. CDR1 and CDR2 (germline): LNHDA, SQIVND (reference sequence). V lost 5 bases, J lost 0 bases, and 11 bases lay in between.

This clone came up once. The rearrangement joins TRBV4-1 to TRBJ2-2; D might be TRBD2 (5 bases). In germline, CDR1 is MGHRA, CDR2 YSYEKL. This CDR3 is built from 14 residues. Trimming took off 4 bases at V and 4 bases at J, with 10 bases between the two ends. CDR3: CASSLGEFTGELFF. The CDR3 DNA is TGCGCCAGCAGCCTGGGAGAGTTCACCGGGGAGCTGTTTTTT.

The gene calls are TRBV9 and TRBJ1-1, with a weak D call TRBD1 (6 bases). The V end lost 3 bases, the J end lost 4 bases, and 13 bases lay between the germline ends. CDR1 and CDR2 from the germline V gene are SGDLS and YYNGEE. This CDR3 has 14 amino acids. CDR3: CASSAGGGGTEAFF. The DNA for the CDR3 is TGTGCCAGCAGCGCCGGGGGGGGCGGCACTGAAGCTTTCTTT.

V usage is TRBV27 and J usage is TRBJ2-1; maybe TRBD2 (6 bases). Trimming pared 4 bases from V and 7 bases from J, leaving 17 bases between. CDR1 and CDR2 from the germline V gene are MNHEY and SMNVEV (reference sequence). The CDR3 sequence is 15 residues long. The CDR3 spells CASSSSRTRGNEQFF. CDR3 bases: TGTGCCAGCAGTTCATCGAGAACCCGGGGGAATGAGCAGTTCTTC.

The count of this clone is one. The chain joins TRBV7-3 to TRBJ2-1, with 13 nucleotides matching TRBD2. The germline V gene encodes CDR1 SGHTA and CDR2 FQGTGA. The CDR3 runs 15 residues. Trimming took 6 bases from V and 8 from J; bases not matched to a gene: 7. CDR3 loop: CASSSTSGGAYEQFF. CDR3 in DNA: TGTGCCAGCAGTTCCACTAGCGGGGGGGCTTATGAGCAGTTCTTC.

The chain has TRBV7-2 and TRBJ2-4; 7 bases line up with TRBD2. J lost 3 bases, V lost 1 base, and 3 bases had no gene match. The CDR3 runs to 15 residues. Germline V gene lookup returns CDR1 SGHTA and CDR2 FQGNSA. The CDR3 sequence is CASSLEGGFKNIQYF. CDR3 sequence (DNA): TGTGCCAGCAGCTTAGAGGGAGGGTTCAAAAACATTCAGTACTTC. The variable domain in full, completed from reference TRBV7-2 and TRBJ2-4, reads GAGVSQSPSNKVTEKGKDVELRCDPISGHTALYWYRQSLGQGLEFLIYFQGNSAPDKSGLPSDRFSAERTGGSVSTLTIQRTQQEDSAVYLCASSLEGGFKNIQYFGAGTRLSVL.